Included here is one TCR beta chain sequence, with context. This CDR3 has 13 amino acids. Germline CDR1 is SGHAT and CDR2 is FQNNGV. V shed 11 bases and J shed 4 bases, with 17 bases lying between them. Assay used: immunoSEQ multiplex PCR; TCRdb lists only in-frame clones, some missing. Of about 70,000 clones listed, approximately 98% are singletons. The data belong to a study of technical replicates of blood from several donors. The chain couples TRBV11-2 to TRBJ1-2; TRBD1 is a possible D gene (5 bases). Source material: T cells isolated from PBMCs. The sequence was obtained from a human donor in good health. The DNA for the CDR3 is TGTGCCTCCATCGGGGGGGAGATCTATGGCTACACCTTC. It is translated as CASIGGEIYGYTF.